This T cell receptor (beta chain) comes out of a study of cytomegalovirus exposure and HLA in healthy donors. Regarding this clone: Its antigen is still unknown. A junction end diverges from the germline sequence, so it may reflect a read error.

Germline lookup yields CDR1 MNHNY and CDR2 SVGAGI (reference sequence). CDR3 size: 14 residues. General study points: When analyzed later, the rates of TCR association showed variation by HLA locus, with DRB1 the most and HLA-C the fewest.

Both 60 Vbeta primers and 13 Jbeta primers went into the PCR. Assay used: immunoSEQ multiplex PCR; TCRdb lists only in-frame clones, some missing. Recorded for this sample: around 64,000 clones. The source is a female donor in good health and CMV-seropositive. The sequenced sample was PBMCs. The chain carries TRBV6-6 and TRBJ2-7; 11 bases align to TRBD1. CDR3 loop: CASTYGTGGYEQYF. The CDR3 DNA is TGTGCCAGCACTTACGGGACAGGGGGCTACGAGCAGTACTTC.